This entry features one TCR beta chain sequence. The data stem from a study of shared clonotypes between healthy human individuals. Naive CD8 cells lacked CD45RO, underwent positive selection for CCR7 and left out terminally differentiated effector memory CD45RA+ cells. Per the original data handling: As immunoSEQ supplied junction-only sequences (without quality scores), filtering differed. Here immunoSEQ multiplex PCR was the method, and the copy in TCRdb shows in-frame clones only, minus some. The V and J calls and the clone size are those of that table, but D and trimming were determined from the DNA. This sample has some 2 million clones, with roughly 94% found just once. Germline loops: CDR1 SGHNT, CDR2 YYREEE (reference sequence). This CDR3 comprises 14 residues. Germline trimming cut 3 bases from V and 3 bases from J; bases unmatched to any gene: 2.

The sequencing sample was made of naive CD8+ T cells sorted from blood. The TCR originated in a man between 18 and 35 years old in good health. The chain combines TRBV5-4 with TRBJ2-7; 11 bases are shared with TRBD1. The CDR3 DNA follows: TGTGCCAGCAGCTCGGACAGGGGGCTCTACGAGCAGTACTTC. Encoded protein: CASSSDRGLYEQYF.